Detailed here is one TCR beta chain. Trimming cost V 5 bases and J 4 bases, with 24 bases left between them. Germline loops: CDR1 MDHEN, CDR2 SYDVKM. The CDR3 consists of 17 residues. The data stem from a study of shared clonotypes between healthy human individuals. Libraries were prepared by immunoSEQ multiplex PCR; TCRdb keeps only in-frame clonotypes and omits some of them. The repertoire consists of about 1.5 million clones, with 96% occurring once and the leading ten covering approximately 1.1%. The source material was naive CD4+ T cells sorted from blood. Subset described: CD45RA+ positively selected. V is TRBV28 and J is TRBJ2-7, with D unresolved. The sequence came from a young man in good health. CDR3 nucleotides: TGTGCCAGCAGTCCACGCCTTAGGCCGGTCATAAAGTACGAGCAGTACTTC. Translated: CASSPRLRPVIKYEQYF.